This TCR beta chain was sequenced in a study of shared clonotypes between healthy human individuals. The germline V and J ends were trimmed by 5 bases and 4 bases, with 11 bases remaining between them. CDR3 size: 13 residues. Germline V gene data show CDR1 as SGHTA and CDR2 as FQGNSA. Donors were Caucasian adults residing in Nashville, Tennessee, USA. The assay was run at deep level. Genomic DNA from each subset was divided evenly over several immunoSEQ plates. Generated by immunoSEQ multiplex PCR, the TCRdb table keeps only in-frame clones and is missing some. This table holds approximately 980,000 clones, around 80% found once.

Sequencing input: memory CD4+ T cells sorted from blood. As to subset: CD45RA-negative fraction. The chain recombines TRBV7-2 with TRBJ1-2; no reliable D call. The receptor's source is a man between 18 and 35 years old in good health. CDR3 region: CASSGSGGYGYTF. DNA of the CDR3: TGTGCCAGCAGCGGAAGTGGTGGCTATGGCTACACCTTC.